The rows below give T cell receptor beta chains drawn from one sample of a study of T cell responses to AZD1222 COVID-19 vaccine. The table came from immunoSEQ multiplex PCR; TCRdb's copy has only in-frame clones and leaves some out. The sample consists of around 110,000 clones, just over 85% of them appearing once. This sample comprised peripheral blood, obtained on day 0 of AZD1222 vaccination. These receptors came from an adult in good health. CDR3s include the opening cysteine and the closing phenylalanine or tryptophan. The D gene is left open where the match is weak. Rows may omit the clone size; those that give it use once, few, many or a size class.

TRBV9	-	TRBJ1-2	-	TGTGCCAGCAGCGTACAAGGGCTAAGTGGCTACACCTTC	CASSVQGLSGYTF
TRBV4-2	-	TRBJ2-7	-	TGTGCCAGCAGCCATTCCGGGACATCAAACGAGCAGTACTTC	CASSHSGTSNEQYF
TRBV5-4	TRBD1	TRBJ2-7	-	TGTGCCAGCGGCCGACAGGGGATCGGATACGAGCAGTACTTC	CASGRQGIGYEQYF
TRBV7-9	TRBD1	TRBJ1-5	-	TGTGCCAGCAGTCCTACAGGGGCGGGTCAGCCCCAGCATTTT	CASSPTGAGQPQHF
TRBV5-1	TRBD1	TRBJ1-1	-	TGCGCCAGCAGCTGGGGACAGGGGTCAAGCACTGAAGCTTTCTTT	CASSWGQGSSTEAFF
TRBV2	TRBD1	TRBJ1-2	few	TGTGCCAGCAAAGACAGGGGGCTTGTCGGCTACACCTTC	CASKDRGLVGYTF
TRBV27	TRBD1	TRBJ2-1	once	TGTGCCAGCGGGACAGGGGGCTCAGATGAGCAGTTCTTC	CASGTGGSDEQFF
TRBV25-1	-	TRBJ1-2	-	TGTGCCAGTTCCCAGGGCTATCCCTATGGCTACACCTTC	CASSQGYPYGYTF
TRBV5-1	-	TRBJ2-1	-	TGCGCCAGCAGCTTCTTACAAGACGGCTCCTACAATGAGCAGTTCTTC	CASSFLQDGSYNEQFF
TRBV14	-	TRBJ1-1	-	TGTGCCAGCAGCCAAGCCCTGAACACTGAAGCTTTCTTT	CASSQALNTEAFF
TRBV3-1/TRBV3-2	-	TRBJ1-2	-	TGTGCCAGCAGCCAAGATGGGCAGGAACCCTATGGCTACACCTTC	CASSQDGQEPYGYTF
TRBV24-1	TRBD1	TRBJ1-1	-	TGTGCCACCAACTCGGGACAGGGAGACACTGAAGCTTTCTTT	CATNSGQGDTEAFF
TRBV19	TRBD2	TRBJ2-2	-	TGTGCCAGTAGTATAGCGGGGGGGAACACCGGGGAGCTGTTTTTT	CASSIAGGNTGELFF
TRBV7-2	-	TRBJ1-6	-	TGTGCCAGCAGTAAGACGTCCTATAATTCACCCCTCCACTTT	CASSKTSYNSPLHF
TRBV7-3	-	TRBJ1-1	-	TGTGCCAGCAGCTCCTTGGAGGGCAACACTGAAGCTTTCTTT	CASSSLEGNTEAFF